This T cell receptor (beta chain) derives from a study of patients and donors after allogeneic stem cell transplantation. TCRdb passed the RT-PCR reads through MiXCR, listing each CDR3 protein once. The repertoire holds fewer than 75,000 distinct CDR3 sequences, with 10% to 15% as singletons. This clonotype turned up a few times. The CDR3 contains 15 residues. Germline V gene sequence: CDR1 DFQATT, CDR2 SNEGSKA (reference sequence). V lost 0 bases, J lost 8 bases, and 17 bases lay in between. The sequence came from a human donor who was either an allogeneic HSCT recipient or a stem cell or donor lymphocyte infusion donor (not recorded which). It is not recorded whose cells these are; they may come from a transplant donor. The sample taken for sequencing was blood, either unsorted or a sorted T cell fraction (not recorded which). This chain uses TRBV20-1 with TRBJ2-1, with D possibly being TRBD1 or TRBD2 (6 bases each). CDR3 in amino acids: CSAREGASRGDEQFF. CDR3 DNA sequence: TGCAGTGCTAGAGAGGGGGCTAGCCGCGGGGATGAGCAGTTCTTC.